These T cell receptor beta chains were read from a single sample in a study of blood T cells in healthy people across ages. One entry per CDR3 protein, called by TCRdb with MiXCR from the 5' RACE reads. The sample has roughly 500,000 distinct CDR3 sequences, 25% to 30% seen once. Sequencing input: blood. Receptors were obtained from a woman in her 70s in good health. Both conserved end residues are part of each CDR3. D genes are given only for firm matches. Clone size appears in some rows only: once, few, many, or a class for an expanded clone.

V,J,D,size,DNA,CDR3
TRBV5-6,TRBJ2-7,.,few,TGTGCCAGCAGCTTGGCGGGGGCAATCTACGAGCAGTACTTC,CASSLAGAIYEQYF
TRBV3-1,TRBJ2-3,TRBD2,.,TGTGCCAGCAGCCAAGATTGGTTCAGCGGGGGGGCCCTGAAGGTAGATACGCAGTATTTT,CASSQDWFSGGALKVDTQYF
TRBV5-1,TRBJ2-7,TRBD1,.,TGCGCCAGCAGCCCAGGGACAGAGTTTCCCTACGAGCAGTACTTC,CASSPGTEFPYEQYF
TRBV7-2,TRBJ1-4,.,.,TGTGCCAGCAGCTTAGTTTCGGACTCAACTAATGAAAAACTGTTTTTT,CASSLVSDSTNEKLFF
TRBV7-2,TRBJ2-2,.,few,TGTGCCAGCAGCTTAGTCGGGGTGACGAGCACCGGGGAGCTGTTTTTT,CASSLVGVTSTGELFF
TRBV5-1,TRBJ2-5,.,few,TGCGCCAGCAGTCATTCCCCCGAGACCCAGTACTTC,CASSHSPETQYF
TRBV13,TRBJ2-4,.,.,TGTGCCAGCAGCCGGGACAAAAACATTCGGTACTTC,CASSRDKNIRYF
TRBV4-3,TRBJ2-7,.,.,TGCGCCAGCAGCCAAGAGCTACCCTCCTACGAGCAGTACTTC,CASSQELPSYEQYF
TRBV9,TRBJ2-5,.,.,TGTGCCAGCAGCGTAGGGTCTGAGACCCAGTACTTC,CASSVGSETQYF
TRBV2,TRBJ2-1,.,many,TGTGCCAGCAGTGTACAGGGTGGGGGGAATGAGCAGTTCTTC,CASSVQGGGNEQFF
TRBV25-1,TRBJ2-2,.,few,TGTGCCAGCAGTGACCCCTCAGGGGGGGGCCGCACCGGGGAGCTGTTTTTT,CASSDPSGGGRTGELFF
TRBV28,TRBJ1-5,.,few,TGTGCCAGCAGTTCACCGTGGGGTAATCAGCCCCAGCATTTT,CASSSPWGNQPQHF
TRBV4-3,TRBJ1-5,.,.,TGCGCCAGCAGCGCAGGTTCTGGTCATGGCAATCAGCCCCAGCATTTT,CASSAGSGHGNQPQHF
TRBV4-3,TRBJ2-7,TRBD2,few,TGCGCCAGCAGCCCCTCGACTAGCGGGGTCTACGAGCAGTACTTC,CASSPSTSGVYEQYF
TRBV7-9,TRBJ2-7,.,few,TGTGCCAGCAGCTTAGGCTTCGACAGCCGCTACGAGCAGTACTTC,CASSLGFDSRYEQYF
TRBV4-3,TRBJ1-2,.,.,TGCGCCAGCAGCCACGGACATTCTTCCTATGGCTACACCTTC,CASSHGHSSYGYTF
TRBV5-1,TRBJ2-5,TRBD2,.,TGCGCCAGCAGCTTTCTAGCGGCGTCGCCAGAGGAGACCCAGTACTTC,CASSFLAASPEETQYF
TRBV20-1,TRBJ2-1,.,.,TGCAGTGCCCTTCCAGGGGTTTCGAAGAATGAGCAGTTCTTC,CSALPGVSKNEQFF
TRBV28,TRBJ1-1,TRBD1,few,TGTGCCAGCAGTTTATTGCAGGGGGCGGACACTGAAGCTTTCTTT,CASSLLQGADTEAFF
TRBV12-3/TRBV12-4,TRBJ2-7,TRBD2,.,TGTGCCAGCAGTTTGAAAGGCTGGCTAGCGGGGGTCGAGCAGTACTTC,CASSLKGWLAGVEQYF
TRBV6-1,TRBJ2-1,.,.,TGTGCCAGCAGATCAGAAATAGGGTCCTCCTACAATGAGCAGTTCTTC,CASRSEIGSSYNEQFF
TRBV19,TRBJ2-5,.,few,TGTGCCAGTAGTATGACAGCGTCGATCCAAGAGACCCAGTACTTC,CASSMTASIQETQYF
TRBV6-2/TRBV6-3,TRBJ2-5,TRBD2,.,TGTGCCAGCAGAAAACCTAGCGGGGGCGGAGAGACCCAGTACTTC,CASRKPSGGGETQYF
TRBV6-5,TRBJ2-7,.,.,TGTGCCAGCAGTTTCAAGGGATCCTACGAGCAGTACTTC,CASSFKGSYEQYF
TRBV20-1,TRBJ2-5,TRBD2,.,TGCAGTGCTCAACTAGCGGGAGTGGAGACCCAGTACTTC,CSAQLAGVETQYF
TRBV6-2/TRBV6-3,TRBJ1-1,.,few,TGTGCCAGCAGACCCGACTTATACACTGAAGCTTTCTTT,CASRPDLYTEAFF
TRBV7-8,TRBJ2-2,TRBD2,.,TGTGCCAGCAGCTTAGTGGGACTAGCCGGCCCCGGGGAGCTGTTTTTT,CASSLVGLAGPGELFF
TRBV20-1,TRBJ1-5,.,.,TGCAGTGCTAGAAGAACCGATCAGCCCCAGCATTTT,CSARRTDQPQHF
TRBV15,TRBJ1-2,.,.,TGTGCCACCAGCAGAGATAAGGCCGAGGGACGTGGCTACACCTTC,CATSRDKAEGRGYTF
TRBV5-1,TRBJ2-7,.,.,TGCGCCAGCAGCTTCCTGGGGGCCCCTCTGACATTCTACGAGCAGTACTTC,CASSFLGAPLTFYEQYF
TRBV15,TRBJ2-5,.,few,TGTGCCACCAGCAGAGTCAGTCAGCAAGAGACCCAGTACTTC,CATSRVSQQETQYF